These 23 T cell receptor beta chains were sequenced from one sample in a study of cytomegalovirus exposure and HLA in healthy donors. Use of 60 Vbeta and 13 Jbeta primers characterized the PCR. Sequencing was performed with immunoSEQ multiplex PCR; in TCRdb, only in-frame clones are kept and a portion is missing. The table records under 150,000 clones, 84% of them present only once. The source material was PBMCs. The receptors originated from a man aged 45 to 65 in good health and CMV-seronegative.

This chain uses TRBV25-1 with TRBJ1-1, with TRBD1 matching 10 bases. This CDR3 has 14 amino acids. Germline-derived CDR1 and CDR2 are MGHDK and SYGVNS. V trimming: 7 bases; J trimming: 6 bases; junction bases outside the gene matches: 8. The CDR3 loop is CASTIGGTGAEAFF. DNA for the CDR3: TGTGCCAGCACAATAGGAGGGACAGGGGCTGAAGCTTTCTTT.

Concerning this clone itself: At one of its ends the junction is not consistent with the germline gene, which may arise from a read error. The J gene is TRBJ2-5, the V gene TRBV7-7, with 9 bases identical to TRBD2. From germline, CDR1 is SSHAT and CDR2 FNYEAQ (reference sequence). There are 19 residues in the CDR3. CDR3: CASSRSPLTLSGGQETQYF. In nucleotides, the CDR3 is TGTGCTAGCAGCAGAAGCCCCCTGACTCTTAGCGGGGGCCAAGAGACCCAGTACTTC.

The chain has TRBV6-5 and TRBJ1-2; 7 nucleotides match TRBD1. The ends lost 10 bases at V and 3 bases at J; junction bases unmatched: 5. There are 12 residues in the CDR3. Germline CDR1 and CDR2: MNHEY and SVGAGI. The CDR3 nucleotides read TGTGCCACCCGCGGACAGGACTATGGCTACACCTTC. Protein sequence: CATRGQDYGYTF.

The V gene is TRBV7-9, the J gene TRBJ2-1; TRBD2 aligns across 9 bases. Trimming cost V 1 base and J 13 bases; bases outside gene matches: 8. The CDR3 has 14 amino acids. Germline V gene lookup returns CDR1 SEHNR and CDR2 FQNEAQ (reference sequence). CDR3 sequence (DNA): TGTGCCAGCAGCTTAGTCCGGCTAGCGGGGAGACAGTTCTTC. Residues: CASSLVRLAGRQFF.

This clone was seen more than once but under ten times. The chain employs TRBV2 and TRBJ1-1, with TRBD1 as a possible D gene (6 bases). Germline V lookup: CDR1 SNHLY, CDR2 FYNNEI. V was clipped by 7 bases and J by 1 base, with 16 bases between them. The CDR3 loop spans 15 amino acids. DNA for the CDR3: TGTGCCAGCACCGAATGGGGGCCGGAGAACACTGAAGCTTTCTTT. Translation gives CASTEWGPENTEAFF.

The rearrangement joins TRBV4-2 to TRBJ1-2, with a weak D call TRBD1 (6 bases). Trimming left V 0 bases short and J 4 bases short, with 18 bases between. CDR3 length: 17 residues. Germline CDR1 and CDR2: LGHNA and YNFKEQ. The CDR3 protein is CASSQDWGSGVGYGYTF. In DNA, the CDR3 is TGTGCCAGCAGCCAAGATTGGGGGTCAGGGGTGGGCTATGGCTACACCTTC.

This clone was detected once. J is TRBJ2-1 and V is TRBV4-1; maybe TRBD2 (7 bases). The CDR3 sequence is 16 residues long. Germline assignment: CDR1 MGHRA and CDR2 YSYEKL. Trimming pared 1 base from V and 5 bases from J, leaving 15 bases between. The CDR3 bases are TGCGCCAGCAGCCAAGTTGCGCGGGGGCGTAACAATGAGCAGTTCTTC. It yields the protein CASSQVARGRNNEQFF.

The chain combines TRBV19 with TRBJ1-5; 7 positions agree with TRBD1. The germline V gene has CDR1 LNHDA and CDR2 SQIVND (reference sequence). This CDR3 is built from 16 residues. The junction had 8 bases not matched to a gene; V was cut back by 5 bases and J by 1 base. DNA for the CDR3: TGTGCCAGTAGTGGATGGACAGGTTTGAGCAATCAGCCCCAGCATTTT. It translates to CASSGWTGLSNQPQHF.

This clone was seen a single time. J is TRBJ1-1 and V is TRBV10-3; D not resolved. The length of the CDR3 is 15 residues. The germline gives CDR1 ENHRY, CDR2 SYGVKD. V gave up 0 bases and J gave up 10 bases, with 18 bases separating them. DNA of the CDR3: TGTGCCATCAGTGAGTCAGCAGGCAACGTTCTGGGAGCTTTCTTT. Amino acids: CAISESAGNVLGAFF.

The chain carries TRBV4-1 and TRBJ2-5; possibly TRBD2 for D (5 bases). Matching the DNA end better, TRBJ2-7 makes the J call doubtful. Germline V gene lookup returns CDR1 MGHRA and CDR2 YSYEKL. CDR3 length: 15 amino acids. Here the CDR3 DNA reads TGCGCCAGCAGCCAAGTAGGCCTAGCCCTCCGCGAGCAGTACTTC. It codes for CASSQVGLALREQYF.

The V and J genes are TRBV7-8 and TRBJ2-3; 11 positions match TRBD1. The trim removed 5 bases at V and 5 bases at J, leaving 9 bases unmatched. This CDR3 has 16 residues. The germline V gene has CDR1 SGHVS and CDR2 FQNEAQ. The CDR3, as DNA: TGTGCCAGCAGCCTCTACGGACAGGGGGCGATAGATACGCAGTATTTT. Protein product: CASSLYGQGAIDTQYF.

This sequence joins TRBV7-2 and TRBJ2-3, with TRBD2 matching 12 bases. V trimming: 0 bases; J trimming: 5 bases; junction bases outside the gene matches: 3. This CDR3 contains 16 residues. The germline CDR1 and CDR2 sequences are SGHTA and FQGNSA. CDR3 region: CASSLAPSGGGDTQYF. The CDR3 DNA is TGTGCCAGCAGCTTAGCTCCTAGCGGGGGGGGAGATACGCAGTATTTT.

The gene calls are TRBV9 and TRBJ2-1, with 9 positions matching TRBD2. V shed 1 base and J 10 bases; nucleotides not matched to a gene: 15. Germline values: CDR1 SGDLS, CDR2 YYNGEE. The CDR3 spans 17 residues. CDR3 sequence: CASSVSLMGGGAREQFF. The CDR3 coding sequence is TGTGCCAGCAGCGTATCGCTGATGGGCGGGGGGGCCAGGGAGCAGTTCTTC.

The gene calls are TRBV19 and TRBJ1-4; no firm D call. This CDR3 spans 15 amino acids. Trimming removed 3 bases from V and 4 bases from J, with 12 bases in between. The germline CDR1 and CDR2 sequences are LNHDA and SQIVND (reference sequence). The CDR3 loop reads CASSIQHHYNEKLFF. In DNA, the CDR3 is TGTGCCAGTAGTATTCAACACCATTATAATGAAAAACTGTTTTTT.

V is TRBV2 and J is TRBJ2-2; D uncertain. Trimming took off 5 bases at V and 5 bases at J, with 9 bases between the two ends. CDR1 is SNHLY and CDR2 is FYNNEI in the germline V gene. CDR3 length: 13 residues. The CDR3 DNA reads TGTGCCAGCAGTCTGACTGCAACCGGGGAGCTGTTTTTT. This translates into CASSLTATGELFF.

The chain joins TRBV6-5 to TRBJ1-5; D possibly corresponds to TRBD1 (6 bases). Germline CDR1 reads MNHEY; CDR2 reads SVGAGI. Trimming removed 4 bases from V and 3 bases from J, with 13 bases in between. This CDR3 is 15 amino acids long. In DNA, the CDR3 is TGTGCCAGCAGTTCGACAGGCGAGTTCAATCAGCCCCAGCATTTT. Its protein is CASSSTGEFNQPQHF.

The chain joins TRBV4-3 to TRBJ1-2; possible D gene TRBD1, 6 bases. This CDR3 is built from 16 residues. The V end was cut by 4 bases, the J end by 3 bases, with 18 bases between. Per the germline V gene, CDR1 is LGHNA and CDR2 is YSLEER. The CDR3 nucleotides read TGCGCCAGCAGCCTCTCGTTGAGGGCAGGGGACTATGGCTACACCTTC. This translates into CASSLSLRAGDYGYTF.

The chain's CDR3 is CASSESGGAAEQFF. The CDR3 nucleotides are TGCGCCAGCAGTGAGAGCGGGGGGGCCGCTGAGCAGTTCTTC. This chain links TRBV10-1 with TRBJ2-1, with 10 bases lining up with TRBD2. From germline, CDR1 is WNHNN and CDR2 SYGVQD (reference sequence). After removal of 2 bases from V and 9 bases from J, the junction contained 4 bases not matched to a gene. This CDR3 has 14 residues.

The chain employs TRBV7-9 and TRBJ1-1; TRBD1 might be the D (6 bases). Trimming removed 8 bases at V and 11 bases at J, with 15 bases between. Per germline, CDR1 SEHNR and CDR2 FQNEAQ (reference sequence). The CDR3 runs 11 residues. CDR3 DNA sequence: TGTGCCAGCGGCGCAGGGGTGGCGGCTTTCTTT. Its translation: CASGAGVAAFF.

The gene calls are TRBV6-1 and TRBJ2-2; 10 bases are a match to TRBD1. V shed 7 bases and J 4 bases; nucleotides not matched to a gene: 6. Germline values: CDR1 MNHNS, CDR2 SASEGT. The CDR3 loop spans 15 amino acids. CDR3 DNA: TGTGCCAGCAATCGGGACAGGGGACCCACCGGGGAGCTGTTTTTT. Encoded protein: CASNRDRGPTGELFF.

The chain uses TRBV6-1 and TRBJ1-2; the D is unclear. This CDR3 is built from 15 residues. Germline V CDR1 and CDR2: MNHNS, SASEGT. Trimming shortened V by 4 bases and J by 6 bases, and 18 bases separated the two germline ends. The CDR3 bases are TGTGCCAGCAGTGGGATCGACCGGGGAGGAGATGGCTACACCTTC. It codes for CASSGIDRGGDGYTF.

This sequence joins TRBV1 and TRBJ2-4; the table's D call, TRBD2, has no DNA check behind it. TRBV1 is marked as a pseudogene. The CDR3 totals 17 residues. Here the CDR3 DNA reads TGCACCAGCAGCCAACCAGCGGGGGGGATAGCCAAAAACATTCAGTACTTC. It is translated as CTSSQPAGGIAKNIQYF.

The genes are TRBV5-1 and TRBJ1-2; 7 positions match TRBD1. V shed 4 bases, J shed 0 bases, and the junction held 9 bases outside the gene matches. CDR1 and CDR2 (germline): SGHRS, YFSETQ. This CDR3 region has 16 residues. CDR3 nucleotide sequence: TGCGCCAGCAGCCCAGGGACAGCGTCAGCTAACTATGGCTACACCTTC. Translation: CASSPGTASANYGYTF. The complete variable domain, with remaining parts taken from reference TRBV5-1 and TRBJ1-2, reads KAGVTQTPRYLIKTRGQQVTLSCSPISGHRSVSWYQQTPGQGLQFLFEYFSETQRNKGNFPGRFSGRQFSNSRSEMNVSTLELGDSALYLCASSPGTASANYGYTFGSGTRLTVV.